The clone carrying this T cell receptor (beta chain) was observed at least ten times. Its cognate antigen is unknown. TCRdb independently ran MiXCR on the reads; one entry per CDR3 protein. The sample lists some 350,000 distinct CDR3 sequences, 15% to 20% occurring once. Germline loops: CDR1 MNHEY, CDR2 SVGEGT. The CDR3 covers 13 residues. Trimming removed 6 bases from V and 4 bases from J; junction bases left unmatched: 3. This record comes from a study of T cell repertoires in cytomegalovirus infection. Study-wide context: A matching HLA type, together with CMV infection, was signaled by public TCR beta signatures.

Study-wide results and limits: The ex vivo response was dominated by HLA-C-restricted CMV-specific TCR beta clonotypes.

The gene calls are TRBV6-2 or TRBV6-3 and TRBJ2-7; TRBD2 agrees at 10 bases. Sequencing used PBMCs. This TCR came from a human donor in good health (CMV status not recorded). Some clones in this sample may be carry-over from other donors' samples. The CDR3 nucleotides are TGTGCCAGCAGCCTTAGCGGGAGGTACGAGCAGTACTTC. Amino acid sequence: CASSLSGRYEQYF.